This TCR beta chain appears in the sequencing data of a study of identical twins. Study-wide points: In beta out-of-frame sequences, the excess sharing between twins was weaker. For out-of-frame alpha sequences shared by twins, low generation probability was in excess.

Remarks on this clonotype: What it recognizes is unknown.

This CDR3 is 17 amino acids long. The germline CDR1 and CDR2 sequences are LGHNA and YSLEER. V was cut by 0 bases and J by 1 base, with 16 bases left in between. A universal primer site was created by template switching, with the cDNA bearing unique molecular identifiers. TCRdb ran MiXCR on the 5' RACE reads and lists one entry per CDR3 protein. The sample gives some 590,000 distinct CDR3 sequences, 7.5% to 10% of which show up once; around 3.1% is in the top ten. These sequences were also reported in another study, on yellow fever vaccine responses in identical twins.

This sequence originates from a woman aged 18-29 years in good health. The sequenced material came from PBMCs. V gene TRBV4-3 combines with J gene TRBJ2-7, with D maybe TRBD2 (6 bases). This chain's CDR3 is CASSQDAIASVSYEQYF. The CDR3 DNA reads TGCGCCAGCAGCCAAGATGCGATCGCTAGCGTTTCCTACGAGCAGTACTTC.